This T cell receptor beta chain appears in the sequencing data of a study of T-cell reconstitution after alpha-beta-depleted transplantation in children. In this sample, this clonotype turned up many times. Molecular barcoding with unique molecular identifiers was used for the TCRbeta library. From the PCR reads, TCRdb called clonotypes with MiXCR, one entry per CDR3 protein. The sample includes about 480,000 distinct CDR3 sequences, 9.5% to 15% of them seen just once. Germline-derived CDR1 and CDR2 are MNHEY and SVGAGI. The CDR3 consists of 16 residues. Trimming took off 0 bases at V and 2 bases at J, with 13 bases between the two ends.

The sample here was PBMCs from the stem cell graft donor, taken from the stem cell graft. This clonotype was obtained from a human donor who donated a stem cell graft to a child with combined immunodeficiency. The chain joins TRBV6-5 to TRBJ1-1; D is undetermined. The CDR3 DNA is TGTGCCAGCAGTTACTCGGCGGCGTCCGAAAACACTGAAGCTTTCTTT. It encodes CASSYSAASENTEAFF.